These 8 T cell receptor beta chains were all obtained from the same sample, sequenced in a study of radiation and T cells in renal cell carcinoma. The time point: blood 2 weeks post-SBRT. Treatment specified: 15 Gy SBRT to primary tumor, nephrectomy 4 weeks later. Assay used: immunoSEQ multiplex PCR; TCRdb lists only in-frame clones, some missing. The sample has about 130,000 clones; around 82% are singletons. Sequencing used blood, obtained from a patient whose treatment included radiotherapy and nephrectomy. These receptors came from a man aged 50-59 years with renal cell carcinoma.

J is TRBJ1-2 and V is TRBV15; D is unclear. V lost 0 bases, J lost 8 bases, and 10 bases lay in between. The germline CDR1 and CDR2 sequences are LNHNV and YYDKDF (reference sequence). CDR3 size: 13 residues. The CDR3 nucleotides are TGTGCCACCAGCAGAGATGGGTGGCGAGGCTACACCTTC. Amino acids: CATSRDGWRGYTF.

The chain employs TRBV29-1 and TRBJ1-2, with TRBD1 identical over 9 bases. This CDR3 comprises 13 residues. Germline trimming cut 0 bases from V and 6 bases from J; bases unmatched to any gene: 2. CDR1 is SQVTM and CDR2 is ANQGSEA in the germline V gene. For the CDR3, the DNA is TGCAGCGTTGAAGAAACAGGGGGCGATGGCTACACCTTC. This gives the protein CSVEETGGDGYTF.

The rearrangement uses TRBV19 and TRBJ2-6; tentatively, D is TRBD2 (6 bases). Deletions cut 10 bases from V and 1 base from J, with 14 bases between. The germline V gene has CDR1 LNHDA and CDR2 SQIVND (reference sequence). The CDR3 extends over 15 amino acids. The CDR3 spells CATSQTSSGANVLTF. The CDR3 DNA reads TGTGCCACCTCCCAGACTAGTTCTGGGGCCAACGTCCTGACTTTC. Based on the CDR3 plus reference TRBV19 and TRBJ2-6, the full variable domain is DGGITQSPKYLFRKEGQNVTLSCEQNLNHDAMYWYRQDPGQGLRLIYYSQIVNDFQKGDIAEGYSVSREKKESFPLTVTSAQKNPTAFYLCATSQTSSGANVLTFGAGSRLTVL.

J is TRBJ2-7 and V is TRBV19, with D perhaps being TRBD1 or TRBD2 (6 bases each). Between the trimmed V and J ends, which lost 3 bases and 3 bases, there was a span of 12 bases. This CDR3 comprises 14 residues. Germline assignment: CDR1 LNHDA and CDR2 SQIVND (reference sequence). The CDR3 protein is CASSMRGVSYEQYF. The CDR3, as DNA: TGTGCCAGTAGTATGAGGGGGGTAAGCTACGAGCAGTACTTC. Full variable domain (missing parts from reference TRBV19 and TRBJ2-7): DGGITQSPKYLFRKEGQNVTLSCEQNLNHDAMYWYRQDPGQGLRLIYYSQIVNDFQKGDIAEGYSVSREKKESFPLTVTSAQKNPTAFYLCASSMRGVSYEQYFGPGTRLTVT.

In nucleotides, the CDR3 is TGTGCCAGCAGCTTTCTTAGCGGGGGTCGCACAGATACGCAGTATTTT. As protein: CASSFLSGGRTDTQYF. V and J are TRBV7-2 and TRBJ2-3, with 9 bases matching TRBD2. Germline trimming cut 3 bases from V and 1 base from J; bases unmatched to any gene: 5. CDR1 is SGHTA, CDR2 FQGNSA, per germline. The CDR3 is 16 amino acids.

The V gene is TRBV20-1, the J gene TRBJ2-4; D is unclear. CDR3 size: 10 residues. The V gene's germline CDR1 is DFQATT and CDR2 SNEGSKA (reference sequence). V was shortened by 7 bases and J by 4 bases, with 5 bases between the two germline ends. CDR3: CSVFKNIQYF. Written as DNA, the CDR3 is TGCAGTGTCTTTAAAAACATTCAGTACTTC.

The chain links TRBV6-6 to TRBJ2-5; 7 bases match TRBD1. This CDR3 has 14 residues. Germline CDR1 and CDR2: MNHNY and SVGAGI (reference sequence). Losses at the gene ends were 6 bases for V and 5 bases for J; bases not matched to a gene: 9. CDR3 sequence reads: CASSYAQGQETQYF. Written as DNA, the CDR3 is TGTGCCAGCAGCTACGCACAGGGACAGGAGACCCAGTACTTC.

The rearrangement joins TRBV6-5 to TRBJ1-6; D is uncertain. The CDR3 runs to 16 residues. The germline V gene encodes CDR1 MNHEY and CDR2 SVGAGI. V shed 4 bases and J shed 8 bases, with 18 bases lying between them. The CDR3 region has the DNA TGTGCCAGCAGTTCTTTGACTCCCCATGAGGATTCACCCCTCCACTTT. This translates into CASSSLTPHEDSPLHF.